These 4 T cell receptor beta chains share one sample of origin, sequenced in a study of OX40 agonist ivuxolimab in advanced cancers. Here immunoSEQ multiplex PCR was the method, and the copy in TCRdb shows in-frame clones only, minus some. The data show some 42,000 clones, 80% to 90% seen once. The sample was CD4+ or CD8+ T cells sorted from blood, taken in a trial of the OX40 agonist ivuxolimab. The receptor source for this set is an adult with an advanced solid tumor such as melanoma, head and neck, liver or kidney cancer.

The CDR3 DNA reads as TGTGCCAGCAGCGAAAACAGGGCACTCGGCACTGAAGCTTTCTTT. Its translation: CASSENRALGTEAFF. This chain joins TRBV21-1 and TRBJ1-1; the tabulated D call, TRBD1, remains unverified against the DNA. TRBV21-1 is annotated as a pseudogene. This CDR3 has 15 amino acids.

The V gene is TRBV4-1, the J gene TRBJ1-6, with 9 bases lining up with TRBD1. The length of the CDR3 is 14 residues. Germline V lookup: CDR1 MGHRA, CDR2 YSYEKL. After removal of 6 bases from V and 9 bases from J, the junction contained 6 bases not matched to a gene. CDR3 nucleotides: TGCGCCAGCAGTCCTGGGACAGGGACTTCACCCCTCCACTTT. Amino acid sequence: CASSPGTGTSPLHF.

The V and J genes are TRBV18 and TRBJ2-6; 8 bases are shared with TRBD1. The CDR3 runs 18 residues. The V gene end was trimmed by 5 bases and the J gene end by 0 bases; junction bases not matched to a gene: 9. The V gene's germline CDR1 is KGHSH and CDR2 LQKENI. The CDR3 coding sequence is TGTGCCAGCTCAGGAACCGGGACAGGTTCCTCTGGGGCCAACGTCCTGACTTTC. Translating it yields CASSGTGTGSSGANVLTF.

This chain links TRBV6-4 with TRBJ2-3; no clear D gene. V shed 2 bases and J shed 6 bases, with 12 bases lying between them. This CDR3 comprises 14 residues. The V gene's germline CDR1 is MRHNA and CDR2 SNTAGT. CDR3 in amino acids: CASSDGNSGDTQYF. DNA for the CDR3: TGTGCCAGCAGTGACGGCAATTCCGGGGATACGCAGTATTTT.